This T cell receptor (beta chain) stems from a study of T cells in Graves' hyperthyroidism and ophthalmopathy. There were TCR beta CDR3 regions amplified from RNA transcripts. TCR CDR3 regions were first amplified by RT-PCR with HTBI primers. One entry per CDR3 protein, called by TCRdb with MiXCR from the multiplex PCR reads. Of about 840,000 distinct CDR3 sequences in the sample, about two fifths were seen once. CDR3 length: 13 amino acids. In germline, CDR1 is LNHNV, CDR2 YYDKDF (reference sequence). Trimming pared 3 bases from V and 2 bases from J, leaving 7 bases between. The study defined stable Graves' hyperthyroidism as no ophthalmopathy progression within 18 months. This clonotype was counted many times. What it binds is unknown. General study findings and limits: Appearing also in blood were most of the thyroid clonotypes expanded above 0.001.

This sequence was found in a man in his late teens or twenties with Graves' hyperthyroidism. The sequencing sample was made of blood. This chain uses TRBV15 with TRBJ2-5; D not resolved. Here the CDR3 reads CATSRDVQETQYF. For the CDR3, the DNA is TGTGCCACCAGCAGGGACGTACAAGAGACCCAGTACTTC.